The sequence of this T cell receptor (beta chain) was determined in a study of beta chain features in type 1 diabetes. Across the study: The number of sorted cells examined across all samples was under 130,000,000.

Of note for this clone: Its target is unknown.

Study observations and caveats: Reads derived from cDNA could over-represent cells showing high TCR expression.

The isolated RNA, all of it, was reverse transcribed, so expressed TCRB transcripts were what got sequenced. Method: immunoSEQ multiplex PCR; TCRdb's copy keeps in-frame clones and lacks some. The repertoire includes a few hundred thousand clones, about 25% of them detected once, and 4% sits in the top ten. Trimming pared 4 bases from V and 5 bases from J, leaving 7 bases between. From germline, CDR1 is MDHEN and CDR2 SYDVKM. The CDR3 totals 12 residues. Sequences were obtained from central memory CD4+ T cells from blood. The chain couples TRBV28 to TRBJ2-3; D remains ambiguous. The sequence came from a man aged 25 to 45 in good health. The CDR3 DNA reads TGTGCCAGCAGTTCCTACAGAGATACGCAGTATTTT. Its protein product is CASSSYRDTQYF.